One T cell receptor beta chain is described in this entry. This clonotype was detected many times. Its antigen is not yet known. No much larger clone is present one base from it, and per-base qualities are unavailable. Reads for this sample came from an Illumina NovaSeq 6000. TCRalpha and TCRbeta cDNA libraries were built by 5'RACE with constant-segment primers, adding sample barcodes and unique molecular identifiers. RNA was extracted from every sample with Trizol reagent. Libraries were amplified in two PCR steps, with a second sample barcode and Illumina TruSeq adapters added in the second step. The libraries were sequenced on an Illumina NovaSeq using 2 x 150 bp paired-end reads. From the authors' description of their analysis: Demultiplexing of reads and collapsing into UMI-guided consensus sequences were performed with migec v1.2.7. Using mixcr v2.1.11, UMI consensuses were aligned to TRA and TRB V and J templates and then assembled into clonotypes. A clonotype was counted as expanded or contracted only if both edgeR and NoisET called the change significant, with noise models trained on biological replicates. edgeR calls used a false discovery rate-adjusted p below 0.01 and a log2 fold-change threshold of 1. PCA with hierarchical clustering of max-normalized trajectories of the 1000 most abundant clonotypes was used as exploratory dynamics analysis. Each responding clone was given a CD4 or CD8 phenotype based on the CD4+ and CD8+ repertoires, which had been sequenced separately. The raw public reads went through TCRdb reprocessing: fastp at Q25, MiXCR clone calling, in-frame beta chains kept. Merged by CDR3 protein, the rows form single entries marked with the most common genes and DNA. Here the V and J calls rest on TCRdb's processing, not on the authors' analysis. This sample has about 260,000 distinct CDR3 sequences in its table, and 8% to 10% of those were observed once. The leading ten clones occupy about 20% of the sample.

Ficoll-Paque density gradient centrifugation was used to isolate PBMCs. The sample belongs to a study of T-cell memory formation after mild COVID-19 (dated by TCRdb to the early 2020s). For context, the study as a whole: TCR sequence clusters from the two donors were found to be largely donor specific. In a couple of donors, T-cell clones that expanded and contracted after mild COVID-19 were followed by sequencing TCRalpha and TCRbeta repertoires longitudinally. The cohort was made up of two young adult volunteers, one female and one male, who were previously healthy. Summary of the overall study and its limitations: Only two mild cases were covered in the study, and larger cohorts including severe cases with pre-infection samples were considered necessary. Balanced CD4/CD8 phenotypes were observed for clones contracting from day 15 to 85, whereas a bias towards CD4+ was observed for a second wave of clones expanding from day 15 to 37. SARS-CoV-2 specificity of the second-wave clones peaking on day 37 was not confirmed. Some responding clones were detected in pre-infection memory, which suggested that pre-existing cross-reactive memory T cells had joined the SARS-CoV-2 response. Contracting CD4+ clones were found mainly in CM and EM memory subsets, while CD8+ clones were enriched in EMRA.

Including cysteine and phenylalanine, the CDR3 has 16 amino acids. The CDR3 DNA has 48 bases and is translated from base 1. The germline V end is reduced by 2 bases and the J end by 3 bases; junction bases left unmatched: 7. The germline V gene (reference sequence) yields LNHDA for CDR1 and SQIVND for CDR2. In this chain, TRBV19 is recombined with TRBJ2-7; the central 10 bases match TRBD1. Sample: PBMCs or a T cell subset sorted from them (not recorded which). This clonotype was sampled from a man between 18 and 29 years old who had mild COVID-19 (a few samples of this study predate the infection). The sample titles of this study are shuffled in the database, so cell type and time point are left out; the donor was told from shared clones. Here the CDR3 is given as CASSIIPGTGDYEQYF. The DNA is TGTGCCAGTAGTATAATACCCGGGACAGGGGACTACGAGCAGTACTTC.